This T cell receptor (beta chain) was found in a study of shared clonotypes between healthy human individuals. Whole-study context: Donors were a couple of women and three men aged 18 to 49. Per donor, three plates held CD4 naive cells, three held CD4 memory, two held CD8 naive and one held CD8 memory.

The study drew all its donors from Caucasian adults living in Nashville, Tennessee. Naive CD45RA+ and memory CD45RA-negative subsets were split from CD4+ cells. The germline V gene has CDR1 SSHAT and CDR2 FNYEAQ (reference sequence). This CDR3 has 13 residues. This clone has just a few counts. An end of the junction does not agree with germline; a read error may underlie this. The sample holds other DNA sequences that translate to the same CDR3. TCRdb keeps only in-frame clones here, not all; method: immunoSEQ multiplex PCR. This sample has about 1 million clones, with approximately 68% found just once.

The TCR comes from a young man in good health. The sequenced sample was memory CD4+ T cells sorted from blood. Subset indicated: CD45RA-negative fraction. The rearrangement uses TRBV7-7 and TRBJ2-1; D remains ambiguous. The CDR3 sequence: CASSLSSYNEQFF. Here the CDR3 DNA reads TGTGCTAGCAGCTTAAGCTCCTACAATGAGCAGTTCTTC.